This TCR beta chain was recovered during a study of T cell responses to AZD1222 COVID-19 vaccine. Overall study: Researchers grouped second doses given at about 4 or about 12 weeks into one pool. Study-wide results and caveats: Donors skewed white British and female; clonal diversity was possibly underestimated. At study baseline, merely over 5 AZD1222 recipients were seropositive. Spike as a whole was targeted by vaccine-associated CD4 TCRs, dominant at 160-218 and 743-854.

Repertoires were generated with immunoSEQ multiplex PCR, while TCRdb's copy carries only in-frame clones and drops some. The table has around 120,000 clones, roughly 86% seen once. Concerning this clone itself: Its cognate antigen is unknown. Different DNA sequences within this sample yield the same CDR3.

The CDR3 runs 12 residues. V was trimmed by 6 bases and J by 0 bases, leaving 4 bases between them. Sequenced here: peripheral blood, sampled on day 0 of AZD1222 vaccination. The TCR comes from an adult in good health. The gene calls are TRBV12-3 or TRBV12-4 and TRBJ2-3; no clear D gene. Written as DNA, the CDR3 is TGTGCCAGCAGCTTAAGCACAGATACGCAGTATTTT. This sequence encodes CASSLSTDTQYF.